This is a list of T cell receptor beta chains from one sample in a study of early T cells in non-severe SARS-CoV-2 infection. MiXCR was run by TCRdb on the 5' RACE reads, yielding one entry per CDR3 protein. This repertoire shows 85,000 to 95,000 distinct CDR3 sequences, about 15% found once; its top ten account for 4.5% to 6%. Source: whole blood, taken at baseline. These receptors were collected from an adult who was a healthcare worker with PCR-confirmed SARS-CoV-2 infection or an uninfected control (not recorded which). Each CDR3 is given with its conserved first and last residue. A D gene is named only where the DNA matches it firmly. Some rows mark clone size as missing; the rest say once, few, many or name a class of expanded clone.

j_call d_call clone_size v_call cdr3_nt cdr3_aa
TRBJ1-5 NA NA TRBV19 TGTGCCAGTAGTACCCGCGGACATCGCAATCAGCCCCAGCATTTT CASSTRGHRNQPQHF
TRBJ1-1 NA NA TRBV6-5 TGTGCCAGCAGTTACTCGTGGGGGGCCGACACTGAAGCTTTCTTT CASSYSWGADTEAFF
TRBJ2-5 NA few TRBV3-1 TGTGCCAGCAGCCATCGGGAGAGAGAGACCCAGTACTTC CASSHRERETQYF
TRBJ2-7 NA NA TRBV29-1 TGCAGCGTTCTCCTCGGTCTTACCTACGAGCAGTACTTC CSVLLGLTYEQYF
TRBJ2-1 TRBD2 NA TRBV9 TGTGCCAGCAGCCCCTCGTTAACTAGCGGGAGACGAACCTACAATGAGCAGTTCTTC CASSPSLTSGRRTYNEQFF
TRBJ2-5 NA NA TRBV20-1 TGCAGTGGACAGCTCATAGTTGAAGAGACCCAGTACTTC CSGQLIVEETQYF
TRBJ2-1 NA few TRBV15 TGTGCCACCAGCAGAAGTAGGCAGACTAGAATCTACAATGAGCAGTTCTTC CATSRSRQTRIYNEQFF
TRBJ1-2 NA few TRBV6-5 TGTGCCAGCAGTTACTACAACAGCCGGGGCGGCTACACCTTC CASSYYNSRGGYTF
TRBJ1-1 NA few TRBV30 TGTGCCTGGAACGGGGTGAACACTGAAGCTTTCTTT CAWNGVNTEAFF
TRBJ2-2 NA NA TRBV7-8 TGTGCCAGCAGCTTTCGGGGAGGCTACACCGGGGAGCTGTTTTTT CASSFRGGYTGELFF
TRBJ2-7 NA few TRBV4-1 TGCGCCAGCAGCCCGGCGGGACGATCCGAGCAGTACTTC CASSPAGRSEQYF
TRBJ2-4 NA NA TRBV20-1 TGCAGTGCGGTCAGGGAAGCCAAAAACATTCAGTACTTC CSAVREAKNIQYF
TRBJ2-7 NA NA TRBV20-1 TGCAGTGCTCTTCGGGACGGTTCCGGCGAGCAGTACTTC CSALRDGSGEQYF
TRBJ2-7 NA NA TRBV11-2 TGTGCCAGCAGCTTAGATCTGCTAGGTTCCTTCGAGCAGTACTTC CASSLDLLGSFEQYF
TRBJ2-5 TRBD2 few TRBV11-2 TGTGCCAGCAGCTTCCGGACTAGCGGGACGGAGACCCAGTACTTC CASSFRTSGTETQYF
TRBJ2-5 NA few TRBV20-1 TGCAGTGCTCAGGAAGGTTGGCAAGAGACCCAGTACTTC CSAQEGWQETQYF
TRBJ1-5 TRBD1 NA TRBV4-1 TGCGCCAGCAGCCAAGCGTTGCAGGGGGCCTATGGGGGCAATCAGCCCCAGCATTTT CASSQALQGAYGGNQPQHF
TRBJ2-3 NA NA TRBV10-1 TGCGCCAGCAGTGAGCGGGAGACCGAAGATACGCAGTATTTT CASSERETEDTQYF
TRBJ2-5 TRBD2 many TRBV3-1 TGTGCCAGCAGCCAAGCGGGGACTAGCGGGAGACGAGGGACCCAGTACTTC CASSQAGTSGRRGTQYF
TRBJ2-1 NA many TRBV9 TGTGCCAGCAACCAAGGGGGGACTCCCTACAATGAGCAGTTCTTC CASNQGGTPYNEQFF
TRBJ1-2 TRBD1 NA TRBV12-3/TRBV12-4 TGTGCCAGCAGTTTCCAGGGGACAGTGCCCCCTTACCTCTTC CASSFQGTVPPYLF
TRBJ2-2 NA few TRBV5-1 TGCGCCAGCAGCTTGGAACGCACTTGGGGCACCGGGGAGCTGTTTTTT CASSLERTWGTGELFF
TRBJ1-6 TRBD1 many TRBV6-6 TGTGCCAGCAGTCCCGACAGGGGAGGTTCACCCCTCCACTTT CASSPDRGGSPLHF
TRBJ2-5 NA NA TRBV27 TGTGCCAGCAGGGAGTTGGGGGGCGAGACCCAGTACTTC CASRELGGETQYF
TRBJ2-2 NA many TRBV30 TGTGCCTGGGAGAAATCCGGGGAGCTGTTTTTT CAWEKSGELFF
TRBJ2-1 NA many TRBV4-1 TGCGCCAGCAGCGCACGAAACACCTTGGCTGAGCAGTTCTTC CASSARNTLAEQFF
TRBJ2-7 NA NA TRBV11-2 TGTGCCAGCAGCTTATCATTTGTCGGACGGATGACCTACGAGCAGTACTTC CASSLSFVGRMTYEQYF
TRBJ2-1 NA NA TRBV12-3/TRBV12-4 TGTGCCAGCAGTCGTAGCGAGCGCTCCTACAATGAGCAGTTCTTC CASSRSERSYNEQFF
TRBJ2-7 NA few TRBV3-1 TGTGCCAGCAGCCAAGGATCTTTCTACGAGCAGTACTTC CASSQGSFYEQYF
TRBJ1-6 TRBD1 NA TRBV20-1 TGCAGTGCTAGCGATGAGGGGGCGAACTCACCCCTCCACTTT CSASDEGANSPLHF
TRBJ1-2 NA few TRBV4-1 TGCGCCAGCAGCCAAACTTACGACACAGATGGCTACACCTTC CASSQTYDTDGYTF
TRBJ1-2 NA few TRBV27 TGTGCCAGCAGCCCTTATCGGGCGGGGCAGGGGAAAAACGGACTCTATGGCTACACCTTC CASSPYRAGQGKNGLYGYTF
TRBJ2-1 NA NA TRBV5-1 TGCGCCAGCAGCTCCTCCCCAGGCAGTGAGCAGTTCTTC CASSSSPGSEQFF
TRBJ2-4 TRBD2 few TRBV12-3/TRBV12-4 TGTGCCAGCAGTTTGGGTCTAGCGGGAGCCATTCAGTACTTC CASSLGLAGAIQYF
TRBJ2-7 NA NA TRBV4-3 TGCGCCAGCAGCCAAGATGAGAGTAGAGAGCAGTACTTC CASSQDESREQYF
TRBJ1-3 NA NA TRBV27 TGTGCCAGCAGTTTATGGGAGGCGGAGGGAAACACCATATATTTT CASSLWEAEGNTIYF
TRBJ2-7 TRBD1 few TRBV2 TGTGCCAGTCTCGTCGGGGACAGCACGGAAGAGCAGTACTTC CASLVGDSTEEQYF
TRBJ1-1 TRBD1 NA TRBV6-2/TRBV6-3 TGTGCCAGCAGACAGAACAGGGGACGGACTGAAGCTTTCTTT CASRQNRGRTEAFF
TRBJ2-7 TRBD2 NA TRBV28 TGTGCCAGCAGTTCCATCCAGACTAGCGGGACGCTTTCCTACGAGCAGTACTTC CASSSIQTSGTLSYEQYF
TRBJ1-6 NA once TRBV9 TGTGCCAGCAGCGCTCCGGCAGGGGCGTATAATTCACCCCTCCACTTT CASSAPAGAYNSPLHF
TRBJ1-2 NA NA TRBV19 TGTGCCAGTAATGAAGGAACGTGGAGCTACACCTTC CASNEGTWSYTF
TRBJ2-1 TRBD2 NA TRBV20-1 TGCAGTGCTGAAGTAGCGGGACGGGGGGATGAGCAGTTCTTC CSAEVAGRGDEQFF
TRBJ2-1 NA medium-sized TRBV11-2 TGTGCCAGCAGCTTAGACGAGATCAATGAGCAGTTCTTC CASSLDEINEQFF
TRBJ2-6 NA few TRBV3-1 TGTGCCAGCAAAGCTACAATATCAGGTCTCGGGGCCAACGTCCTGACTTTC CASKATISGLGANVLTF
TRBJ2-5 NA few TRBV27 TGTGCCAGCAGTAATTTGGCCGAAGAGACCCAGTACTTC CASSNLAEETQYF
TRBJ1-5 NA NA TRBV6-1 TGTGCCAGCAGGGCAGACTGGCAGCCCCAGCATTTT CASRADWQPQHF
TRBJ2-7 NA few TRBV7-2 TGTGCCAGCAGCCCCCGGACCGCCTACGAGCAGTACTTC CASSPRTAYEQYF
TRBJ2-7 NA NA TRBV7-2 TGTGCCAGCAGCCCCATGCTGAGAAGCTCCTACGAGCAGTACTTC CASSPMLRSSYEQYF
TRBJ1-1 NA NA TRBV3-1 TGTGCCAGCAGCCAAGATCAGGGGAACACTGAAGCTTTCTTT CASSQDQGNTEAFF
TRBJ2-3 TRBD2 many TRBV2 TGTGCCAGCAGTGAAACAAGCGGGAGGGCGGATACGCAGTATTTT CASSETSGRADTQYF
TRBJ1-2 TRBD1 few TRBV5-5 TGTGCCAGCAGCTCCGCAAGACAGGGGCCTAACTATGGCTACACCTTC CASSSARQGPNYGYTF
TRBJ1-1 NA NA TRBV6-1 TGTGCCAGTCTCCCGTCGGGGGACACTGAAGCTTTCTTT CASLPSGDTEAFF
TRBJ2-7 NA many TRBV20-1 TGCAGTGCTAGAGAAAGTCTAGCCGGCGAGCAGTACTTC CSARESLAGEQYF
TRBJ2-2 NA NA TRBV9 TGTGCCAGCAGCGTAGTCTCCGCCGGGGAGCTATTTTTT CASSVVSAGELFF
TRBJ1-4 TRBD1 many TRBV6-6 TGTGCCAGCAGTGCCGGGACAGGGCTTGAAAAACTGTTTTTT CASSAGTGLEKLFF